These 30 T cell receptor beta chains were sequenced from one sample in a study of T cell clonality in common variable immunodeficiency. Study observations and caveats: Fewer deletions and N-nucleotide insertions were reportedly seen in common variable immunodeficiency TCR beta sequences.

These TCRs' antigens remain unknown. Data came from immunoSEQ multiplex PCR; TCRdb stores just in-frame clones and leaves some out. In all, the sample yields over 15,000 clones. Specimen: peripheral blood mononuclear cells. The receptors here all came from a human donor with common variable immunodeficiency.

Note on this clone: Coverage ceases 3 residues before the CDR3 finishes, and the germline J gene fills in the end. The chain is built from TRBV5-1 and TRBJ2-3, with TRBD2 identical over 9 bases. Trimming at V came to 0 bases and at J to 7 bases, leaving 3 bases not matched to a gene. This CDR3 has 14 residues. CDR1 is SGHRS, CDR2 YFSETQ, per germline. The CDR3 here is CASSLELAGHTQYF. CDR3 DNA (partial): TGCGCCAGCAGCTTGGAACTAGCGGGCCATACG.

Comment on this clone: With the read ending 3 residues before the CDR3 end, the germline J gene is used to fill in that end. The gene calls are TRBV2 and TRBJ2-5; 7 nucleotides agree with TRBD2. This CDR3 spans 15 amino acids. Germline values: CDR1 SNHLY, CDR2 FYNNEI. After removal of 5 bases from V and 3 bases from J, the junction contained 9 bases not matched to a gene. The CDR3 bases that were read are TGTGCCAGCAGTCCCCGGACCAGCGGGAAAGAGACC. It codes for CASSPRTSGKET. The whole CDR3 reads CASSPRTSGKETQYF. The full variable domain, its missing parts supplied by reference TRBV2 and TRBJ2-5, is EPEVTQTPSHQVTQMGQEVILRCVPISNHLYFYWYRQILGQKVEFLVSFYNNEISEKSEIFDDQFSVERPDGSNFTLKIRSTKLEDSAMYFCASSPRTSGKETQYFGPGTRLLVL.

Notes on this clone: The read falls 3 residues short of the CDR3 end, and the missing part is taken from the germline J gene. The rearrangement links TRBV11-2 to TRBJ2-7; possible D gene TRBD1, 5 bases. CDR1 SGHAT and CDR2 FQNNGV come from the germline V gene. The length of the CDR3 is 15 residues. Trimming stripped 2 bases from V and 3 bases from J, with 14 bases between. The CDR3 loop reads CASSLQGSSGYEQYF. The CDR3 DNA, read in part, is TGTGCCAGCAGCTTACAGGGTTCCTCCGGCTACGAG. The complete variable domain, with remaining parts taken from reference TRBV11-2 and TRBJ2-7, reads EAGVAQSPRYKIIEKRQSVAFWCNPISGHATLYWYQQILGQGPKLLIQFQNNGVVDDSQLPKDRFSAERLKGVDSTLKIQPAKLEDSAVYLCASSLQGSSGYEQYFGPGTRLTVT.

Details on this clone: The read halts 3 residues ahead of the CDR3 end, with the missing end drawn from the germline J gene. This chain links TRBV7-8 with TRBJ1-1; 9 nucleotides match TRBD1. This CDR3 is 13 amino acids long. CDR1 SGHVS and CDR2 FQNEAQ come from the germline V gene. With 5 bases clipped from V and 7 bases from J, the junction kept 5 bases outside the gene matches. The DNA read from the CDR3 is TGTGCCAGCAGCCAAGCGGGACAGGGTGAA. This sequence encodes CASSQAGQGE. The complete CDR3 protein is CASSQAGQGEAFF.

Worth noting for this clone: The read halts 3 residues ahead of the CDR3 end, with the missing end drawn from the germline J gene. J is TRBJ2-1 and V is TRBV2; D is possibly TRBD2 (5 bases). With 1 base removed from V and 6 bases from J, the gap between germline ends came to 10 bases. The CDR3 covers 14 residues. CDR1 and CDR2 (germline): SNHLY, FYNNEI. The CDR3 region is CASSEVSVFNEQFF. The DNA read from the CDR3 is TGTGCCAGCAGTGAAGTTAGCGTGTTCAATGAG.

With regard to this clone: The read falls 3 residues short of the CDR3 end, and the missing part is taken from the germline J gene. This chain joins TRBV6-2 or TRBV6-3 and TRBJ1-6; TRBD1 aligns across 10 bases. CDR3 length: 16 amino acids. Germline values: CDR1 MNHEY, CDR2 SVGEGT. V was clipped by 5 bases and J by 8 bases; unmatched bases: 9. The covered CDR3 bases are TGTGCCAGCAGTCACCTCTCGACAGGGGGCGATTCACCC. It translates to CASSHLSTGGDSP. The whole CDR3 is CASSHLSTGGDSPLHF.

For this clone: The sequenced fragment ends 3 residues before the CDR3 boundary, so the rest is inferred from the germline J gene. The V call is TRBV5-1, the J call TRBJ2-7, with TRBD2 identical over 11 bases. V lost 5 bases and J lost 1; bases outside the gene matches: 8. This CDR3 is 16 amino acids long. Germline-derived CDR1 and CDR2 are SGHRS and YFSETQ. CDR3 DNA (partial): TGCGCCAGCAGGGGACTAGCGGATTTAGGGTCCTACGAG. This translates into CASRGLADLGSYE. The full CDR3 sequence reads CASRGLADLGSYEQYF.

The CDR3 bases that were read are TGTGCCAGCAATTCCCTAGCGGGAGGGCCCTATGAGACC. Translating it yields CASNSLAGGPYET. In full, the CDR3 is CASNSLAGGPYETQYF. The V and J genes are TRBV6-2 or TRBV6-3 and TRBJ2-5; TRBD2 aligns across 12 bases. The missing CDR3 end, 3 residues past where the read stops, is filled in from the germline J gene. Germline V gene data show CDR1 as MNHEY and CDR2 as SVGEGT. The CDR3 sequence is 16 residues long. The ends lost 7 bases at V and 5 bases at J; junction bases unmatched: 11.

The part of the CDR3 DNA that was read is TGTGCCAGTAGTATAGAGTTTCGGGGGGCTCAGCCC. Translated, it gives CASSIEFRGAQP. The CDR3 as a whole reads CASSIEFRGAQPQHF. The V and J genes are TRBV19 and TRBJ1-5, with TRBD1 as a possible D gene (6 bases). The sequence runs out 3 residues before the end of the CDR3; the remainder is reconstructed from the germline J gene. Germline CDR1 reads LNHDA; CDR2 reads SQIVND (reference sequence). The germline V and J ends were trimmed by 0 bases and 6 bases, with 12 bases remaining between them. The CDR3 has 15 amino acids. The full variable domain, completed using reference TRBV19 and TRBJ1-5, is DGGITQSPKYLFRKEGQNVTLSCEQNLNHDAMYWYRQDPGQGLRLIYYSQIVNDFQKGDIAEGYSVSREKKESFPLTVTSAQKNPTAFYLCASSIEFRGAQPQHFGDGTRLSIL.

Remarks on this clone: The read halts 3 residues ahead of the CDR3 end, with the missing end drawn from the germline J gene. This rearrangement joins TRBV6-2 or TRBV6-3 to TRBJ2-1; TRBD1 might be the D (6 bases). The CDR3 is 15 amino acids. V was shortened by 2 bases and J by 3 bases, with 11 bases between the two germline ends. Per germline, CDR1 MNHEY and CDR2 SVGEGT. CDR3 sequence reads: CASSYRAGDYNEQFF. The CDR3 bases that were read are TGTGCCAGCAGTTACAGGGCAGGGGACTACAATGAG.

Details on this clone: The CDR3 end lies 3 residues beyond the end of the read and is filled in from the germline J gene. The V gene is TRBV7-8, the J gene TRBJ2-7; D is perhaps TRBD1 (5 bases). The CDR3 runs to 15 residues. The germline gives CDR1 SGHVS, CDR2 FQNEAQ. Trimming removed 7 bases from V and 0 bases from J, with 16 bases in between. CDR3 in amino acids: CASKGAELSSYEQYF. The sequenced part of the CDR3 DNA is TGTGCCAGCAAAGGGGCAGAACTTAGCTCCTACGAG. Drawing the rest from reference TRBV7-8 and TRBJ2-7, the complete variable domain is GAGVSQSPRYKVAKRGQDVALRCDPISGHVSLFWYQQALGQGPEFLTYFQNEAQLDKSGLPSDRFFAERPEGSVSTLKIQRTQQEDSAVYLCASKGAELSSYEQYFGPGTRLTVT.

In the case of this clone: The read comes to an end 3 residues before the CDR3 does, leaving the germline J gene to fill in the end. The chain couples TRBV19 to TRBJ1-4; the D gene is possibly TRBD1 (5 bases). CDR3 length: 13 residues. CDR1 is LNHDA and CDR2 is SQIVND in the germline V gene (reference sequence). V was pared by 3 bases and J by 6 bases, with 8 bases between. The DNA read from the CDR3 is TGTGCCAGTAGTATGATACAGGATGAAAAA. Translation: CASSMIQDEK. The full CDR3 protein reads CASSMIQDEKLFF.

A remark on this clone: Read coverage stops 3 residues before the CDR3 terminus; the germline J gene supplies the remainder. The V gene is TRBV7-2, the J gene TRBJ2-7, with a tentative D call TRBD1 (5 bases). V lost 0 bases to trimming and J lost 2 bases, with 11 bases between them. The CDR3 is 15 amino acids. Per germline, CDR1 SGHTA and CDR2 FQGNSA. CDR3 bases read: TGTGCCAGCAGCTTAGCGGCGCAGGGTACCTACGAG. Protein: CASSLAAQGTYE. The CDR3 in full is CASSLAAQGTYEQYF.

With respect to this clone: The CDR3 extends 3 residues past the end of the read, so its final part is completed from the germline J gene. The gene calls are TRBV2 and TRBJ2-7; D gene ambiguous. CDR3 size: 14 residues. The germline V and J ends were trimmed by 1 base and 2 bases, with 9 bases remaining between them. Germline assignment: CDR1 SNHLY and CDR2 FYNNEI. The CDR3 loop is CASSEVGAAYEQYF. CDR3 DNA, as far as it was read: TGTGCCAGCAGTGAAGTGGGCGCCGCCTACGAG.

According to its frequency, this clone is medium-sized (0.01 to 0.1%). CDR3 DNA, as far as it was read: TGCAGTGCTAGCCGGGACATCCAAGAGACC. Amino acid sequence: CSASRDIQET. The CDR3 as a whole reads CSASRDIQETQYF. The chain recombines TRBV20-1 with TRBJ2-5, with TRBD1 as a possible D gene (6 bases). Coverage ceases 3 residues before the CDR3 finishes, and the germline J gene fills in the end. Trimming removed 3 bases at V and 1 base at J, with 9 bases between. CDR1 DFQATT and CDR2 SNEGSKA come from the germline V gene (reference sequence). This CDR3 spans 13 amino acids.

Concerning this clone itself: The sequence runs out 3 residues before the end of the CDR3; the remainder is reconstructed from the germline J gene. This chain connects TRBV7-9 to TRBJ1-1; D gene uncertain. The CDR3 runs 14 residues. CDR1 is SEHNR, CDR2 FQNEAQ, per germline (reference sequence). V was shortened by 3 bases and J by 1 base, with 9 bases between the two germline ends. CDR3 protein: CASSFEQRNTEAFF. CDR3 DNA (partial): TGTGCCAGCAGCTTTGAACAGAGGAACACTGAA.

The CDR3 bases that were read are TGTGCCAGCAGTGAGATGACAGGGAGATACGAG. Residues: CASSEMTGRYE. Given in full, the CDR3 is CASSEMTGRYEQYF. The chain recombines TRBV6-1 with TRBJ2-7, with TRBD1 identical over 7 bases. From the germline J gene comes the end of the CDR3, since the read stops 3 residues before it. There are 14 residues in the CDR3. Trimming at V came to 3 bases and at J to 4 bases, leaving 6 bases not matched to a gene. The germline gives CDR1 MNHNS, CDR2 SASEGT.

A remark on this clone: The CDR3 end lies 3 residues beyond the end of the read and is filled in from the germline J gene. This sequence joins TRBV24-1 and TRBJ2-5; a possible D gene is TRBD1 (7 bases). The germline V and J ends were trimmed by 4 bases and 2 bases, with 16 bases remaining between them. This CDR3 region has 16 residues. Germline CDR1 KGHDR, CDR2 SFDVKD. CDR3 protein: CATSDSGGIPQETQYF. The CDR3 bases that were read are TGTGCCACCAGTGACTCAGGGGGGATCCCTCAAGAGACC.

Notes on this clone: The sequence runs out 3 residues before the end of the CDR3; the remainder is reconstructed from the germline J gene. The gene calls are TRBV6-2 or TRBV6-3 and TRBJ2-5, with TRBD2 matching 12 bases. CDR3 length: 17 amino acids. Germline loops: CDR1 MNHEY, CDR2 SVGEGT. Trimming removed 6 bases from V and 3 bases from J; junction bases left unmatched: 11. CDR3 sequence: CASSAFFRLAGEETQYF. CDR3 DNA, as far as it was read: TGTGCCAGCAGCGCATTCTTTCGACTAGCGGGAGAAGAGACC.

Remarks on this clone: Coverage ceases 3 residues before the CDR3 finishes, and the germline J gene fills in the end. The J gene is TRBJ2-2, the V gene TRBV5-1; D may be TRBD2 (7 bases). The V and J ends lost 0 bases and 4 bases respectively, with 13 bases between them. The germline V gene encodes CDR1 SGHRS and CDR2 YFSETQ. This CDR3 has 16 amino acids. The CDR3 DNA, read in part, is TGCGCCAGCAGCTTGGAGGGGGGGCGTATCACCGGGGAG. As protein: CASSLEGGRITGE. The entire CDR3 sequence reads CASSLEGGRITGELFF.

A word on this clone: Sequencing ends 3 residues short of the CDR3 end; the germline J gene provides the rest. This rearrangement joins TRBV5-5 to TRBJ1-4; D gene ambiguous. V dropped 4 bases and J dropped 3 bases, with 13 bases sitting between them. The CDR3 totals 15 residues. The germline V gene has CDR1 SGHKS and CDR2 YYEKEE (reference sequence). The CDR3 loop reads CASSLGGGPNEKLFF. The part of the CDR3 DNA that was read is TGTGCCAGCAGCCTGGGAGGAGGGCCTAATGAAAAA. The whole variable domain, remainder taken from reference TRBV5-5 and TRBJ1-4, is DAGVTQSPTHLIKTRGQQVTLRCSPISGHKSVSWYQQVLGQGPQFIFQYYEKEERGRGNFPDRFSARQFPNYSSELNVNALLLGDSALYLCASSLGGGPNEKLFFGSGTQLSVL.

About this clone itself: The read ends 3 residues shy of where the CDR3 ends; the end is completed using the germline J gene. The chain combines TRBV20-1 with TRBJ2-1; 7 bases agree with TRBD2. The CDR3 is made up of 13 amino acids. V lost 6 bases, J lost 1 base, and 3 bases stayed unmatched. Germline CDR1 and CDR2: DFQATT and SNEGSKA (reference sequence). CDR3 bases read: TGCAGTGCCAGTAGCGGGTCCTACAATGAG. Translating it yields CSASSGSYNE. The full CDR3 is CSASSGSYNEQFF.

As regards this clone: The sequence runs out 3 residues before the end of the CDR3; the remainder is reconstructed from the germline J gene. The chain couples TRBV5-1 to TRBJ2-2, with 9 positions matching TRBD1. V dropped 0 bases and J dropped 4; count of bases not matched to a gene: 1. From germline, CDR1 is SGHRS and CDR2 YFSETQ. CDR3 length: 15 residues. The CDR3: CASSLDRGPTGELFF. The sequenced part of the CDR3 DNA is TGCGCCAGCAGCTTGGACAGGGGGCCCACCGGGGAG.

Frequency places this clone as medium-sized (0.01 to 0.1%). The CDR3 end falls 3 residues outside the read, so it is completed with the germline J gene. The V gene is TRBV20-1, the J gene TRBJ2-5; D remains ambiguous. Trimming removed 5 bases from V and 3 bases from J, with 4 bases in between. The CDR3 is 10 residues long. Germline-derived CDR1 and CDR2 are DFQATT and SNEGSKA (reference sequence). The CDR3 sequence: CSALKETQYF. The sequenced CDR3 bases are TGCAGTGCTCTTAAAGAGACC.

Concerning this clone itself: The read ends 3 residues early relative to the CDR3; the germline J gene fills the gap. This chain connects TRBV9 to TRBJ2-1; possibly TRBD2 for D (6 bases). Between the trimmed V and J ends, which lost 0 bases and 4 bases, there was a span of 11 bases. The CDR3 runs to 15 residues. The germline gives CDR1 SGDLS, CDR2 YYNGEE. This CDR3 reads CASSVALAQYNEQFF. Partial CDR3 DNA: TGTGCCAGCAGCGTAGCACTAGCTCAGTACAATGAG.

A word on this clone: From the germline J gene comes the end of the CDR3, since the read stops 3 residues before it. The chain joins TRBV30 to TRBJ1-4, with 11 positions matching TRBD1. Looked up from germline, CDR1 is GTSNPN and CDR2 is SVGIG (reference sequence). The CDR3 sequence is 15 residues long. Losses at the gene ends were 3 bases for V and 6 bases for J; bases not matched to a gene: 6. The DNA read from the CDR3 is TGTGCCTGGAGCGCTTGGACAGGGGGCCATGAAAAA. This codes for CAWSAWTGGHEK. The whole CDR3 protein reads CAWSAWTGGHEKLFF.

Details on this clone: The CDR3 end falls 3 residues outside the read, so it is completed with the germline J gene. The rearrangement links TRBV4-2 to TRBJ2-1, with 7 positions matching TRBD1. Unmatched junction bases numbered 6, after V lost 2 bases and J lost 8 bases. CDR3 length: 14 amino acids. Per germline, CDR1 LGHNA and CDR2 YNFKEQ. CDR3 sequence: CASSQQDQGDEQFF. The CDR3 bases that were read are TGTGCCAGCAGCCAACAGGACCAGGGGGATGAG.

Concerning this clone: The read ends 3 residues before the CDR3 terminus; that terminus is restored from the germline J gene. This chain uses TRBV20-1 with TRBJ2-1; no definite D call. The CDR3 length is 12 residues. The germline CDR1 and CDR2 sequences are DFQATT and SNEGSKA (reference sequence). The V end lost 6 bases, the J end lost 5 bases, and 11 bases lay between the germline ends. CDR3 sequence reads: CSAATVNNEQFF. The covered CDR3 bases are TGCAGTGCAGCGACGGTGAACAATGAG.

Worth noting for this clone: Read data end 3 residues before the CDR3 end; the end is taken from the germline J gene. The chain recombines TRBV20-1 with TRBJ2-1; 12 bases are a match to TRBD1. Germline V CDR1 and CDR2: DFQATT, SNEGSKA (reference sequence). The CDR3 length is 14 residues. V gave up 0 bases and J gave up 9 bases; unmatched junction bases: 3. The CDR3 region is CSARDWDRGLEQFF. The part of the CDR3 DNA that was read is TGCAGTGCTAGAGATTGGGACAGGGGGCTTGAG.

In the case of this clone: The DNA ends 3 residues before the CDR3 does, and the rest of the CDR3 is filled in from the germline J gene. V gene TRBV7-6 combines with J gene TRBJ1-5; 7 nucleotides align to TRBD1. Per germline, CDR1 SGHVS and CDR2 FNYEAQ. The CDR3 has 14 residues. V dropped 5 bases and J dropped 5; count of bases not matched to a gene: 6. CDR3 DNA, as far as it was read: TGTGCCAGCAGCAATAGGACAGGTTATCAGCCC. Translation gives CASSNRTGYQP. The complete CDR3 protein is CASSNRTGYQPQHF.